This T cell receptor (beta chain) is drawn from a study of shared clonotypes between healthy human individuals. This clone came up once. Sequenced by immunoSEQ multiplex PCR; TCRdb stores in-frame clones only, minus some. The sample contains about 1.5 million clones, 95% to 99% of which appear only once. After removal of 8 bases from V and 4 bases from J, the junction contained 7 bases not matched to a gene. The CDR3 contains 13 residues. From germline, CDR1 is KGHSH and CDR2 LQKENI. This TCR derives from a man aged 30 to 39 in good health. Sequencing used naive CD4+ T cells sorted from blood. Subset described: CD45RA+ positively selected. The chain couples TRBV18 to TRBJ1-1; TRBD1 aligns across 7 bases. The CDR3, as DNA: TGTGCCAGCAAAGACAGGGTAAGCACTGAAGCTTTCTTT. Its translation is CASKDRVSTEAFF. Based on the CDR3 plus reference TRBV18 and TRBJ1-1, the full variable domain is NAGVMQNPRHLVRRRGQEARLRCSPMKGHSHVYWYRQLPEEGLKFMVYLQKENIIDESGMPKERFSAEFPKEGPSILRIQQVVRGDSAAYFCASKDRVSTEAFFGQGTRLTVV.